The 10 T cell receptor beta chains below were found in one sample sequenced in a study of T-cell reconstitution after alpha-beta-depleted transplantation in children. Construction of the TCRbeta library involved unique molecular identifiers. A single record per CDR3 protein comes from TCRdb applying MiXCR to the PCR reads. The sample shows around 960,000 distinct CDR3 sequences, about 29% of them seen only once. The input for sequencing was PBMCs, mostly from graft donor cells, taken 360 days after TCRalphabeta/CD19-depleted stem cell transplant. Source of these receptors: a boy under two years old who had a stem cell transplant for SCID, so the T cells may come from the graft donor.

This clonotype was counted ten times or more. The chain carries TRBV4-1 and TRBJ2-2, with TRBD1 as a possible D gene (6 bases). V was cut by 4 bases and J by 3 bases, with 24 bases left in between. This CDR3 contains 19 residues. Germline-derived CDR1 and CDR2 are MGHRA and YSYEKL. CDR3 protein: CASSLSQFPRDTYTGELFF. The CDR3 coding sequence is TGCGCCAGCAGCCTAAGCCAATTTCCCCGGGACACTTACACCGGGGAGCTGTTTTTT.

This clonotype has more than one count but fewer than ten. This chain links TRBV6-2 or TRBV6-3 with TRBJ1-1; a weak D match, TRBD1 (6 bases). This CDR3 is built from 18 residues. The germline gives CDR1 MNHEY, CDR2 SVGEGT. Trimming took 0 bases from V and 2 from J, leaving 19 bases between them. The CDR3 sequence: CASSYSWGDKAFNTEAFF. The CDR3 coding sequence is TGTGCCAGCAGTTACTCTTGGGGGGACAAAGCCTTCAACACTGAAGCTTTCTTT.

This clonotype was observed at least ten times. This sequence joins TRBV28 and TRBJ2-5; D unresolved. This CDR3 has 14 residues. The ends were cut back, 1 base at V and 3 bases at J, with 9 bases in the middle. The germline gives CDR1 MDHEN, CDR2 SYDVKM. The CDR3 sequence is CASSLYAAEETQYF. CDR3 in DNA: TGTGCCAGCAGTTTATATGCAGCAGAAGAGACCCAGTACTTC.

The rearrangement links TRBV28 to TRBJ2-1; 8 bases match TRBD1. The CDR3 covers 14 residues. V trimming: 6 bases; J trimming: 3 bases; junction bases outside the gene matches: 4. From germline, CDR1 is MDHEN and CDR2 SYDVKM. The CDR3 reads CASRRDRIYNEQFF. The CDR3 nucleotides are TGTGCCAGCAGAAGGGACAGGATCTACAATGAGCAGTTCTTC.

This clonotype was seen a handful of times. V and J are TRBV20-1 and TRBJ2-5; D not resolved. The CDR3 is made up of 12 amino acids. With 5 bases removed from V and 5 bases from J, the gap between germline ends came to 12 bases. Germline CDR1 reads DFQATT; CDR2 reads SNEGSKA (reference sequence). CDR3 nucleotide sequence: TGCAGTGCTTGCTGGCCCTTGGAGACCCAGTACTTC. This sequence encodes CSACWPLETQYF.

The CDR3 sequence is CASSVEGVWEQYF. CDR3 nucleotides: TGCGCCAGCAGCGTCGAGGGAGTGTGGGAGCAGTACTTC. This chain links TRBV5-1 with TRBJ2-7; D is perhaps TRBD2 (5 bases). Germline-derived CDR1 and CDR2 are SGHRS and YFSETQ. The CDR3 has 13 amino acids. V lost 4 bases and J 7 bases, leaving 15 bases between the germline ends.

This sequence joins TRBV20-1 and TRBJ2-1, with 8 bases fitting TRBD1. In germline, CDR1 is DFQATT, CDR2 SNEGSKA (reference sequence). The CDR3 length is 16 residues. The V and J ends lost 0 bases and 5 bases, in that order; junction bases with no gene match: 9. The CDR3 protein is CSARDVWTGPDNEQFF. The CDR3, as DNA: TGCAGTGCTAGAGACGTATGGACAGGGCCCGACAATGAGCAGTTCTTC.

This clonotype was detected a few times. J is TRBJ1-1 and V is TRBV5-1, with D maybe TRBD1 (5 bases). The CDR3 extends over 14 amino acids. CDR1 and CDR2 from the germline V gene are SGHRS and YFSETQ. V was clipped by 4 bases and J by 2 bases, with 12 bases between them. CDR3 nucleotides: TGCGCCAGCAGCGCGGGACTCCTCAACACTGAAGCTTTCTTT. It translates to CASSAGLLNTEAFF.

The chain combines TRBV6-2 or TRBV6-3 with TRBJ2-1, with 8 bases that match TRBD2. This CDR3 spans 19 amino acids. The J segment lost 5 bases and the V segment lost 6 bases, leaving 21 bases of the junction unmatched. The germline gives CDR1 MNHEY, CDR2 SVGEGT. The CDR3 reads CASSPTPFISGDENNEQFF. The CDR3, as DNA: TGTGCCAGCAGCCCCACACCCTTTATTAGCGGGGATGAGAACAATGAGCAGTTCTTC.

This clonotype was seen more than once but under ten times. V usage is TRBV7-2 and J usage is TRBJ2-7, with D perhaps TRBD2 (6 bases). Trimming took off 1 base at V and 2 bases at J, with 15 bases between the two ends. This CDR3 spans 16 amino acids. From germline, CDR1 is SGHTA and CDR2 FQGNSA. Written as DNA, the CDR3 is TGTGCCAGCAGCTTAGGTGGAGGGTCCGCGACCTACGAGCAGTACTTC. Translation gives CASSLGGGSATYEQYF.